This T cell receptor (beta chain) was sequenced during a study of OX40 agonist ivuxolimab in advanced cancers. In the study overall: Ivuxolimab, which targeted the costimulatory receptor OX40 (CD134), was an agonistic, fully human IgG2 monoclonal antibody. Intravenous ivuxolimab was administered to patients every 2 weeks at six dose levels: 0.01, 0.1, 0.3, 1.5, 3 and 10 mg/kg. Of the roughly 53 patients in dose escalation, about 19 had hepatocellular carcinoma, about 15 had melanoma, 9 had renal cell carcinoma and 9 had head and neck cancer. In the dose-escalation cohort, roughly 80% of patients were male, and the mean age was around 60 years, with a range of about 20 to 90. Patients were allowed to have had prior anti-PD-1, anti-PD-L1 or anti-CTLA-4 therapy, and around two fifths of the dose-escalation patients had been treated with checkpoint inhibitors. Partial responses were achieved by three dose-escalation patients, of whom one had hepatocellular carcinoma and two had cutaneous melanoma. Peripheral TCRbeta sequencing was intended to test whether TCR sequence diversity was altered and clonal T-cell expansion was caused by ivuxolimab. The paper reports the monotherapy dose-escalation portion (N = 52 patients) of the phase I ivuxolimab trial. Broad study findings and their caveats: Low levels of normalized T-cell clonal expansion were also shown by some nonresponding patients. Clonal expansion of both CD4+ and CD8+ blood T cells was observed from baseline to week 6 at doses 0.1 to 3.0 mg/kg. In the 0.1-3.0 mg/kg groups, partial responders were among the patients with the lowest normalized peripheral clonal expansion, particularly in CD8+ T cells. After ivuxolimab, expanded clones were on average more numerous among CD8+ T cells than among CD4+ T cells. Which antigens the clonally expanded peripheral T cells were specific for was not determined.

Points on this clone: Its antigen has not been determined. The record has no base qualities; no much larger clone is one base away.

Patients with a history of autoimmune disease or receiving systemic immunosuppression were excluded from the trial. In every dose cohort, peripheral blood was drawn for TCR sequencing at baseline, cycle 4 day 1, and cycle 7 day 1. Samples were obtained from an open-label, multicenter, first-in-human phase I dose-escalation trial of ivuxolimab. Adults with locally advanced or metastatic melanoma, renal cell, hepatocellular, or head and neck squamous cell carcinoma were enrolled in the trial. Before TCR sequencing, CD4+ T cells and CD8+ T cells from peripheral blood were sorted into separate populations. Genomic DNA was extracted from sorted cells for sequencing of the TCRbeta CDR3 region. The immunoSEQ Assay was used to sequence the TCRbeta CDR3 regions. TCRdb holds this immuneACCESS table with in-frame rearrangements only. Some clones are missing; in checked studies, unresolved V genes explain under half, and the rest has no known cause. A total of over 65,000 clones appear in this sample, 65% to 90% of them only once. The ten largest account for roughly 2.1% of the sample.

The source of this sequence is an adult with an advanced solid tumor such as melanoma, head and neck, liver or kidney cancer. The specimen comprised CD4+ or CD8+ T cells sorted from blood, sampled in a trial of the OX40 agonist ivuxolimab.

DNA sequence: TGTGCCAGCAGCACCCATAGCGGGGAGAGCACAGATACGCAGTATTTT. Translated, this gives CASSTHSGESTDTQYF. The chain employs TRBV7-3 and TRBJ2-3, with 8 middle bases fitting TRBD2. Per the germline V gene, SGHTA is the CDR1 and FQGTGA is the CDR2. The CDR3, from cysteine to phenylalanine, totals 16 residues. Left in the record is the CDR3 DNA by itself, 48 bases read in frame from the first base. V lost 5 bases and J lost 0 bases, and the count of bases not matched to a germline gene is 7.